Below, 4 T cell receptor beta chains from the same sample are listed, as sequenced in a study of OX40 agonist ivuxolimab in advanced cancers. Sequencing used immunoSEQ multiplex PCR; TCRdb keeps in-frame clones, though not all of them. The sample holds some 77,000 clones, approximately 90% seen once. The sequencing used CD4+ or CD8+ T cells sorted from blood, collected in a trial of the OX40 agonist ivuxolimab. The source of these receptors is an adult with an advanced solid tumor such as melanoma, head and neck, liver or kidney cancer.

The chain links TRBV27 to TRBJ1-1; D not resolved. The CDR3 contains 14 residues. Germline CDR1 MNHEY, CDR2 SMNVEV (reference sequence). Trimming took off 5 bases at V and 2 bases at J, with 12 bases between the two ends. The CDR3 sequence is CASSIRTGNTEAFF. CDR3 DNA sequence: TGTGCCAGCAGTATCCGGACGGGAAACACTGAAGCTTTCTTT.

V and J are TRBV30 and TRBJ1-5; D might be TRBD1 (5 bases). This CDR3 is built from 15 residues. CDR1 GTSNPN and CDR2 SVGIG come from the germline V gene (reference sequence). The ends were cut back, 1 base at V and 3 bases at J, with 13 bases in the middle. CDR3 protein: CAWSERGLFNQPQHF. CDR3 nucleotides: TGTGCCTGGAGTGAGAGGGGCCTATTCAATCAGCCCCAGCATTTT.

The rearrangement uses TRBV7-2 and TRBJ2-1; TRBD2 matches 8 bases. The CDR3 length is 17 residues. Trimming removed 0 bases from V and 2 bases from J; junction bases left unmatched: 6. CDR1 SGHTA and CDR2 FQGNSA come from the germline V gene. The DNA for the CDR3 is TGTGCCAGCAGCTTAGCGGGCGGGAGGATTACCTACAATGAGCAGTTCTTC. This gives the protein CASSLAGGRITYNEQFF. Complete variable domain (other parts from reference TRBV7-2 and TRBJ2-1): GAGVSQSPSNKVTEKGKDVELRCDPISGHTALYWYRQSLGQGLEFLIYFQGNSAPDKSGLPSDRFSAERTGGSVSTLTIQRTQQEDSAVYLCASSLAGGRITYNEQFFGPGTRLTVL.

V usage is TRBV7-2 and J usage is TRBJ1-2, with 7 bases lining up with TRBD1. The CDR3 consists of 14 residues. Unmatched junction bases numbered 3, after V lost 1 base and J lost 4 bases. Per germline, CDR1 SGHTA and CDR2 FQGNSA. The CDR3 is CASSLGQGAYGYTF. In DNA form, the CDR3 reads TGTGCCAGCAGCTTAGGACAGGGAGCCTATGGCTACACCTTC.